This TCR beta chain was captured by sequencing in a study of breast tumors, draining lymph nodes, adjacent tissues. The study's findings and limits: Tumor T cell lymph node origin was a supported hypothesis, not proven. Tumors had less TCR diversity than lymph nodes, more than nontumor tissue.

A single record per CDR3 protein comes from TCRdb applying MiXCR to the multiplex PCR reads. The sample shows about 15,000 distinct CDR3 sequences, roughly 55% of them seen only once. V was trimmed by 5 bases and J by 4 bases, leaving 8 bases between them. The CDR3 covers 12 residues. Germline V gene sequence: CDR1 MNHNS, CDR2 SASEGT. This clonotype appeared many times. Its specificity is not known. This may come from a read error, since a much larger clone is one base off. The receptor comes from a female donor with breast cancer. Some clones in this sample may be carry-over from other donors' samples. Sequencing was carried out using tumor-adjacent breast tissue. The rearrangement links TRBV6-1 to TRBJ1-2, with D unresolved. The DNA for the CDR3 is TGTGCCAGCAGTCAAGTACGCTATGGCTACACCTTC. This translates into CASSQVRYGYTF.